A single sample is the source of the 2 T cell receptor beta chains below, sequenced in a study of human versus mouse CDR3 diversity and MHC coevolution. Only in-frame clones appear in the TCRdb table, and some are missing; sequencing was by immunoSEQ multiplex PCR. The table has tens of thousands of clones, over 85% seen once; the top ten hold around 1.3%. The sequencing input was naive CD4+ T cells from blood. Specified subset: CD45RO-negative CD62L-positive naive CD4 T cells. The receptors originated from a person aged 30-69 years in good health.

The gene calls are TRBV7-3 and TRBJ1-1; D is undetermined. The CDR3 is 15 amino acids. V was shortened by 5 bases and J by 1 base, with 14 bases between the two germline ends. In germline, CDR1 is SGHTA, CDR2 FQGTGA. The CDR3 sequence: CASSPNGVGNTEAFF. In DNA, the CDR3 is TGTGCCAGCAGCCCCAACGGGGTGGGGAACACTGAAGCTTTCTTT.

This clone was observed a single time. The V and J genes are TRBV9 and TRBJ2-1; weak D call: TRBD2 (7 bases). V shed 0 bases and J shed 4 bases, with 17 bases lying between them. Germline V gene sequence: CDR1 SGDLS, CDR2 YYNGEE. CDR3 length: 17 amino acids. CDR3 sequence reads: CASSVATGTILYNEQFF. CDR3 DNA sequence: TGTGCCAGCAGCGTAGCTACAGGGACTATATTATACAATGAGCAGTTCTTC.